The 10 T cell receptor beta chains given below trace back to one sample, sequenced in a study of blood T cell repertoires in COVID-19. The protocol was immunoSEQ multiplex PCR, while the TCRdb copy is restricted to in-frame clones and leaves out a portion. The sample contains 200,000 to 300,000 clones, about 89% of which appear only once. Specimen: PBMCs or T cells enriched from blood (not recorded which). These TCRs come from a woman in her twenties or thirties who had recovered from COVID-19.

The chain combines TRBV4-3 with TRBJ2-3, with 7 bases fitting TRBD2. This CDR3 spans 18 amino acids. CDR1 is LGHNA and CDR2 is YSLEER in the germline V gene. V lost 1 base to trimming and J lost 2 bases; unmatched junction nucleotides: 12. DNA for the CDR3: TGCGCCAGCAGCCAAGGGGGAGGGCCTATCGGAAACACAGATACGCAGTATTTT. Translating gives CASSQGGGPIGNTDTQYF.

The CDR3 DNA sequence: TGTGCCAGCAGCGATCGGGGAGGGGATAACACCGGGGAGCTGTTTTTT. As protein: CASSDRGGDNTGELFF. V gene TRBV9 combines with J gene TRBJ2-2; TRBD2 agrees at 7 bases. Germline-derived CDR1 and CDR2 are SGDLS and YYNGEE. Trimming took 3 bases from V and 2 from J; bases not matched to a gene: 7. CDR3 length: 16 residues.

The rearrangement uses TRBV7-9 and TRBJ1-2; D uncertain. The germline gives CDR1 SEHNR, CDR2 FQNEAQ (reference sequence). The CDR3 is 15 residues long. Trimming pared 1 base from V and 6 bases from J, leaving 15 bases between. This chain's CDR3 is CASSLDSARLNGYTF. CDR3 DNA sequence: TGTGCCAGCAGCTTAGATTCTGCGAGGCTAAATGGCTACACCTTC.

The V and J genes are TRBV9 and TRBJ2-2, with 10 bases fitting TRBD1. Germline CDR1 reads SGDLS; CDR2 reads YYNGEE. The CDR3 totals 18 residues. V lost 0 bases, J lost 8 bases, and 13 bases stayed unmatched. CDR3: CASSVVSGTGVENGELFF. CDR3 in DNA: TGTGCCAGCAGCGTAGTTTCCGGGACAGGGGTGGAGAATGGGGAGCTGTTTTTT.

This chain joins TRBV24-1 and TRBJ2-6, with D perhaps matching TRBD2 (5 bases). Deletions cut 0 bases from V and 4 bases from J, with 6 bases between. This CDR3 comprises 15 residues. CDR1 is KGHDR, CDR2 SFDVKD, per germline. Here the CDR3 DNA reads TGTGCCACCAGTGATTTGGGGGAGGGGGCCAACGTCCTGACTTTC. This encodes CATSDLGEGANVLTF.

The V gene is TRBV28, the J gene TRBJ2-3; possible D gene TRBD2, 7 bases. CDR3 size: 15 residues. Germline-derived CDR1 and CDR2 are MDHEN and SYDVKM. The V end lost 8 bases, the J end lost 6 bases, and 21 bases lay between the germline ends. CDR3 region: CASLSARGGADTQYF. The CDR3 region has the DNA TGTGCCAGCCTATCTGCTAGGGGGGGCGCCGATACGCAGTATTTT.

The chain combines TRBV2 with TRBJ2-1; maybe TRBD2 (5 bases). Trimming stripped 0 bases from V and 12 bases from J, with 15 bases between. Germline values: CDR1 SNHLY, CDR2 FYNNEI. This CDR3 has 14 amino acids. The CDR3 spells CASSEAPSKTPQFF. CDR3 in DNA: TGTGCCAGCAGTGAAGCCCCTAGCAAAACCCCGCAGTTCTTC. The whole variable domain, remainder taken from reference TRBV2 and TRBJ2-1, is EPEVTQTPSHQVTQMGQEVILRCVPISNHLYFYWYRQILGQKVEFLVSFYNNEISEKSEIFDDQFSVERPDGSNFTLKIRSTKLEDSAMYFCASSEAPSKTPQFFGPGTRLTVL.

This clone was counted once. J is TRBJ2-4 and V is TRBV7-9, with TRBD1 as a possible D gene (5 bases). The CDR3 spans 13 residues. The germline V gene has CDR1 SEHNR and CDR2 FQNEAQ (reference sequence). With 4 bases removed from V and 6 bases from J, the gap between germline ends came to 10 bases. The CDR3 region has the DNA TGTGCCAGCAGCTATTCTCAGGGAAACATTCAGTACTTC. As protein: CASSYSQGNIQYF. The whole variable domain, remainder taken from reference TRBV7-9 and TRBJ2-4, is DTGVSQNPRHKITKRGQNVTFRCDPISEHNRLYWYRQTLGQGPEFLTYFQNEAQLEKSRLLSDRFSAERPKGSFSTLEIQRTEQGDSAMYLCASSYSQGNIQYFGAGTRLSVL.

The chain has TRBV20-1 and TRBJ2-5; D is ambiguous. The CDR3 has 11 amino acids. From germline, CDR1 is DFQATT and CDR2 SNEGSKA (reference sequence). V shed 8 bases and J shed 5 bases, with 12 bases lying between them. CDR3 DNA: TGCAGTCCCCAGGTATCCGAGACCCAGTACTTC. Translating it yields CSPQVSETQYF.

This chain uses TRBV29-1 with TRBJ2-7, with 8 bases aligning to TRBD2. The CDR3 extends over 14 amino acids. Germline V CDR1 and CDR2: SQVTM, ANQGSEA. The J segment lost 4 bases and the V segment lost 4 bases, leaving 9 bases of the junction unmatched. CDR3 amino acids: CSVALAGPRYEQYF. The CDR3 DNA follows: TGCAGCGTTGCGCTAGCGGGTCCCCGGTACGAGCAGTACTTC.